Each of the 13 T cell receptor beta chains below was sequenced from the same sample in a study of blood T cell repertoires in COVID-19. Using immunoSEQ multiplex PCR, the repertoire was profiled, and TCRdb retains in-frame clones only, with some absent. In the table there are approximately 180,000 clones, over 75% of which are singletons. Sequencing was carried out using peripheral blood. All receptors derive from a person between 65 and 79 years old with COVID-19, enrolled during active disease.

The gene calls are TRBV7-6 and TRBJ2-3, with unresolved D. The germline V gene encodes CDR1 SGHVS and CDR2 FNYEAQ. CDR3 length: 16 residues. The ends were cut back, 6 bases at V and 3 bases at J, with 19 bases in the middle. In DNA, the CDR3 is TGTGCCAGCAGTAAAAGCTGGCAGGATGTTACAGATACGCAGTATTTT. Protein: CASSKSWQDVTDTQYF.

The chain employs TRBV3-1 (or the pseudogene TRBV3-2) and TRBJ1-2; D is perhaps TRBD1 (5 bases). CDR3 length: 15 residues. The V gene lost 4 bases and the J gene lost 4 bases, with 16 bases spanning the gap. Germline-derived CDR1 and CDR2 are LGHDT and YNNKEL (reference sequence). The DNA of the CDR3 is TGTGCCAGCAGCCCCCCGGCGGGGGTTGCCTATGGCTACACCTTC. Protein sequence: CASSPPAGVAYGYTF.

The V and J genes are TRBV27 and TRBJ1-5; the match to TRBD1 covers 7 bases. This CDR3 contains 14 residues. Trimming cost V 5 bases and J 5 bases; bases outside gene matches: 6. Per germline, CDR1 MNHEY and CDR2 SMNVEV (reference sequence). CDR3 nucleotide sequence: TGTGCCAGCAGTGGGACAGATGGGTATCAGCCCCAGCATTTT. It is translated as CASSGTDGYQPQHF.

The V call is TRBV11-2, the J call TRBJ2-5; D uncertain. Looked up from germline, CDR1 is SGHAT and CDR2 is FQNNGV. CDR3 length: 14 residues. With 5 bases removed from V and 4 bases from J, the gap between germline ends came to 14 bases. The CDR3 coding sequence is TGTGCCAGCAGCCCCTCCTTTTCAGGAGAGACCCAGTACTTC. Its protein is CASSPSFSGETQYF.

The rearrangement joins TRBV7-2 to TRBJ2-1, with TRBD2 matching over 14 bases. The CDR3 has 18 amino acids. In germline, CDR1 is SGHTA, CDR2 FQGNSA. V gave up 4 bases and J gave up 0 bases; unmatched junction bases: 5. CDR3 in DNA: TGTGCCAGCAGCTCAGGGACTAGCGGGGGTCTCTCCTACAATGAGCAGTTCTTC. This codes for CASSSGTSGGLSYNEQFF.

The CDR3, as DNA: TGTGCCAGCAGTGAATATGGTCTCGGCAGGGGACCAGATACGCAGTATTTT. It is translated as CASSEYGLGRGPDTQYF. The chain uses TRBV25-1 and TRBJ2-3; D is possibly TRBD1 (6 bases). This CDR3 is 17 amino acids long. CDR1 is MGHDK and CDR2 is SYGVNS in the germline V gene. V dropped 0 bases and J dropped 4 bases, with 17 bases sitting between them.

V and J are TRBV5-6 and TRBJ1-2; maybe TRBD1 (5 bases). Germline CDR1 reads SGHDT; CDR2 reads YYEEEE. Trimming cost V 1 base and J 8 bases, with 18 bases left between them. The CDR3 runs 15 residues. The CDR3 sequence: CASSLYRGMERGYTF. DNA for the CDR3: TGTGCCAGCAGCTTGTACCGGGGGATGGAACGCGGCTACACCTTC.

The rearrangement joins TRBV20-1 to TRBJ1-2; D gene uncertain. Trimming took 7 bases from V and 8 from J, leaving 14 bases between them. The CDR3 contains 11 residues. Germline V lookup: CDR1 DFQATT, CDR2 SNEGSKA (reference sequence). DNA of the CDR3: TGCAGTGTCAGCGCTCCCGGCGGCTACACCTTC. Protein product: CSVSAPGGYTF.

The genes are TRBV29-1 and TRBJ1-5; maybe TRBD1 (5 bases). V lost 4 bases, J lost 6 bases, and 10 bases lay in between. The CDR3 runs to 12 residues. CDR1 is SQVTM, CDR2 ANQGSEA, per germline. CDR3: CSVGAGGQPQHF. The CDR3 DNA sequence: TGCAGCGTTGGTGCCGGGGGTCAGCCCCAGCATTTT.

The chain couples TRBV5-1 to TRBJ2-7; 9 bases agree with TRBD1. The CDR3 loop spans 15 amino acids. CDR1 and CDR2 from the germline V gene are SGHRS and YFSETQ. J lost 2 bases, V lost 1 base, and 4 bases had no gene match. The CDR3: CASSLPGQGTYEQYF. DNA for the CDR3: TGCGCCAGCAGCTTGCCGGGACAGGGCACCTACGAGCAGTACTTC.

The gene calls are TRBV11-2 and TRBJ1-1; 10 nucleotides agree with TRBD1. From germline, CDR1 is SGHAT and CDR2 FQNNGV. This CDR3 contains 15 residues. Trimming took 3 bases from V and 3 from J; bases not matched to a gene: 4. The CDR3 DNA is TGTGCCAGCAGCTTTGGTGGACAGGGGGACACTGAAGCTTTCTTT. It yields the protein CASSFGGQGDTEAFF.

The chain combines TRBV5-4 with TRBJ1-4; no clear D gene. The CDR3 sequence is 13 residues long. Trimming shortened V by 1 base and J by 8 bases, and 9 bases separated the two germline ends. Per germline, CDR1 SGHNT and CDR2 YYREEE (reference sequence). The CDR3 DNA is TGTGCCAGCAGCTTGCTGCCGCGGGAAAAACTGTTTTTT. It is translated as CASSLLPREKLFF. The whole variable domain, remainder taken from reference TRBV5-4 and TRBJ1-4, is ETGVTQSPTHLIKTRGQQVTLRCSSQSGHNTVSWYQQALGQGPQFIFQYYREEENGRGNFPPRFSGLQFPNYSSELNVNALELDDSALYLCASSLLPREKLFFGSGTQLSVL.

The rearrangement joins TRBV12-3 or TRBV12-4 to TRBJ2-1; D is perhaps TRBD1 (7 bases). Trimming pared 5 bases from V and 9 bases from J, leaving 11 bases between. The CDR3 loop spans 12 amino acids. The CDR3 here is CASSQGGGEQFF. The DNA of the CDR3 is TGTGCCAGCAGTCAGGGGGGTGGTGAGCAGTTCTTC.